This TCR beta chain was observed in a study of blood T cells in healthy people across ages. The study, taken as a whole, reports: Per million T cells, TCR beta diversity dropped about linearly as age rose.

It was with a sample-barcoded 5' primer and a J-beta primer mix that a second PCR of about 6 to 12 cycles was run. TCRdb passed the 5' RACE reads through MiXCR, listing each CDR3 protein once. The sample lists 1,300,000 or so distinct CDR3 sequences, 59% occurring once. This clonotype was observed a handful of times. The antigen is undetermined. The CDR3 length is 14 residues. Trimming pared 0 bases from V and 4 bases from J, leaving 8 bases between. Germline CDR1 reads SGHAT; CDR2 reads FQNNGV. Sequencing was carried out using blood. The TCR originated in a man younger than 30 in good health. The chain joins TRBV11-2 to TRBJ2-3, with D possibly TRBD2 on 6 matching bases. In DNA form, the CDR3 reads TGTGCCAGCAGCTTAGATGGGGGGTCAGATACGCAGTATTTT. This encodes CASSLDGGSDTQYF. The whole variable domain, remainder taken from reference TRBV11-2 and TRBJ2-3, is EAGVAQSPRYKIIEKRQSVAFWCNPISGHATLYWYQQILGQGPKLLIQFQNNGVVDDSQLPKDRFSAERLKGVDSTLKIQPAKLEDSAVYLCASSLDGGSDTQYFGPGTRLTVL.